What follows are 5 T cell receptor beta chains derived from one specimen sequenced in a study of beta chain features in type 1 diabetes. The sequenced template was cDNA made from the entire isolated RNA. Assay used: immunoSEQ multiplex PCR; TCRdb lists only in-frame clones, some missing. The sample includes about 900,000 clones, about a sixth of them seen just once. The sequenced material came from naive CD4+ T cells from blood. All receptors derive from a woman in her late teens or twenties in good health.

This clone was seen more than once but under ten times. The DNA for the CDR3 is TGTGCCAGCAGCTTTGGCGGGTCCTACGAGCAGTACTTC. Protein sequence: CASSFGGSYEQYF. The rearrangement links TRBV7-2 to TRBJ2-7; a possible D gene is TRBD2 (5 bases). In germline, CDR1 is SGHTA, CDR2 FQGNSA. V lost 3 bases to trimming and J lost 1 base, with 7 bases between them. This CDR3 contains 13 residues.

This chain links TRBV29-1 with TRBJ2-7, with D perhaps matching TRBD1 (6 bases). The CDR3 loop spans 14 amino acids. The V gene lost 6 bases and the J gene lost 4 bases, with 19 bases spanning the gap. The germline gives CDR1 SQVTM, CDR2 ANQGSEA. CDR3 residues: CSVTTTGLPYEQYF. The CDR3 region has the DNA TGCAGCGTGACCACGACAGGTCTCCCTTACGAGCAGTACTTC.

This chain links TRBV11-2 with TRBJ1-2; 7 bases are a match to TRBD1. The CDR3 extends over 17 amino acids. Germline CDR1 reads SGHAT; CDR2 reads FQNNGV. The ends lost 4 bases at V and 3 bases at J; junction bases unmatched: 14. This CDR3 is CASSSPGGAQTDYGYTF. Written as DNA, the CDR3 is TGTGCCAGCAGCTCCCCAGGGGGAGCCCAAACGGACTATGGCTACACCTTC.

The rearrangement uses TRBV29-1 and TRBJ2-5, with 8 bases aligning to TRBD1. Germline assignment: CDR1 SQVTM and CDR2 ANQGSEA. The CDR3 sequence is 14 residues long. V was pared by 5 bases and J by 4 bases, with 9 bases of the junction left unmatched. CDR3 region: CSVIPPDRVETQYF. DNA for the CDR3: TGCAGCGTTATACCACCGGACAGGGTAGAGACCCAGTACTTC.

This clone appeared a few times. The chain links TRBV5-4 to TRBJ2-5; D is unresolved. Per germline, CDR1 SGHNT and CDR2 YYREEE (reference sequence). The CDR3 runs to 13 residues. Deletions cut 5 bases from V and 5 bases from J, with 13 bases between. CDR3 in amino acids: CASSPGPEETQYF. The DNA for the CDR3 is TGTGCCAGCAGTCCAGGACCGGAGGAGACCCAGTACTTC.